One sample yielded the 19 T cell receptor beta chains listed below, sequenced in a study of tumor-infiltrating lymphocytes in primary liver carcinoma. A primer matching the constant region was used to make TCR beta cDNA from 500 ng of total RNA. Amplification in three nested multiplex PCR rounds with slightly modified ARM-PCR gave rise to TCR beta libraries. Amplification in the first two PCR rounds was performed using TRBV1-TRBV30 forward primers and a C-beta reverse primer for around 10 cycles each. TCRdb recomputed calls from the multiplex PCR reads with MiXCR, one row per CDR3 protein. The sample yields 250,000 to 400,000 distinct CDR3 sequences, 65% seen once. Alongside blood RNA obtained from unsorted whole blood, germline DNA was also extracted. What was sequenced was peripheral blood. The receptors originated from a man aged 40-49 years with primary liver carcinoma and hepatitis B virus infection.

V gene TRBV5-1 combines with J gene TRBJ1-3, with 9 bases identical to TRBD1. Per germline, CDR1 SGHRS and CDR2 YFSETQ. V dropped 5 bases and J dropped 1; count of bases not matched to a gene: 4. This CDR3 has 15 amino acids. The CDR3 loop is CASRSTGGSGNTIYF. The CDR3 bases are TGCGCCAGCAGATCGACAGGGGGATCTGGAAACACCATATATTTT.

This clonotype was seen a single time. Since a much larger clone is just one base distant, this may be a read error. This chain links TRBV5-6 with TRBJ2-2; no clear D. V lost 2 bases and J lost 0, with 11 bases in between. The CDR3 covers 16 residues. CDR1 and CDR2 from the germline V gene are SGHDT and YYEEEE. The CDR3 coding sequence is TGTGCCAGCAGCTTACCGATATCCGCGAACACCGGGGAGCTGTTTTTT. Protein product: CASSLPISANTGELFF.

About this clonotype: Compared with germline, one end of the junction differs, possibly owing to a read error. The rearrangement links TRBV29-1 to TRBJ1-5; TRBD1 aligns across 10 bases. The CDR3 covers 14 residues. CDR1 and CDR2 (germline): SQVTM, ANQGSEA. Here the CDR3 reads CSVHDRGPFQPQHF. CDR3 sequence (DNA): TGCAGCGTGCATGACAGGGGGCCGTTTCAGCCTCAGCATTTT.

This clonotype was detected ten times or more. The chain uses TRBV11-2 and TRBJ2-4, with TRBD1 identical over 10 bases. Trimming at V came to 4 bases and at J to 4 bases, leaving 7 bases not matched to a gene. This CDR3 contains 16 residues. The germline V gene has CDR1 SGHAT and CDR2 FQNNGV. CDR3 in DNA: TGTGCCAGCAGCTGGGGGGGGACAGGGGTAAAAAACATTCAGTACTTC. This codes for CASSWGGTGVKNIQYF. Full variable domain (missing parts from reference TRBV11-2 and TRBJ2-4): EAGVAQSPRYKIIEKRQSVAFWCNPISGHATLYWYQQILGQGPKLLIQFQNNGVVDDSQLPKDRFSAERLKGVDSTLKIQPAKLEDSAVYLCASSWGGTGVKNIQYFGAGTRLSVL.

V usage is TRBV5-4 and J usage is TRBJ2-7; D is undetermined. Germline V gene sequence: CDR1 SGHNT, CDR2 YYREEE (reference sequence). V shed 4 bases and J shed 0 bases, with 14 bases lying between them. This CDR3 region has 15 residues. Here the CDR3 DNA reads TGTGCCAGCAGCATGTTCGGTGGTCCCTCCTACGAGCAGTACTTC. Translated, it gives CASSMFGGPSYEQYF.

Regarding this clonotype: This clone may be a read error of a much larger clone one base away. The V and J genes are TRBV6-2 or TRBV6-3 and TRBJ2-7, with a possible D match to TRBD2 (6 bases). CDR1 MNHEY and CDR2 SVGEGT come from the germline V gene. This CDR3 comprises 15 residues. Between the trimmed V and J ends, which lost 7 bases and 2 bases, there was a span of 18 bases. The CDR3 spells CASTIKEGWTYEQYF. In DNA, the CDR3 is TGTGCCAGCACCATCAAGGAGGGCTGGACCTACGAGCAGTACTTC.

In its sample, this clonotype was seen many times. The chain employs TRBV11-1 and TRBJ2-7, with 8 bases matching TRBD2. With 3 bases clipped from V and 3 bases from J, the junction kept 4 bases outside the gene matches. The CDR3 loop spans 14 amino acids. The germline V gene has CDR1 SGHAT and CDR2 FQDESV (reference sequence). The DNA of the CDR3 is TGTGCCAGCAGCTTCTTCGGGAGGGACTACGAGCAGTACTTC. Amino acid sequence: CASSFFGRDYEQYF. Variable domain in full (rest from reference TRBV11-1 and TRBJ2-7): EAEVAQSPRYKITEKSQAVAFWCDPISGHATLYWYRQILGQGPELLVQFQDESVVDDSQLPKDRFSAERLKGVDSTLKIQPAELGDSAMYLCASSFFGRDYEQYFGPGTRLTVT.

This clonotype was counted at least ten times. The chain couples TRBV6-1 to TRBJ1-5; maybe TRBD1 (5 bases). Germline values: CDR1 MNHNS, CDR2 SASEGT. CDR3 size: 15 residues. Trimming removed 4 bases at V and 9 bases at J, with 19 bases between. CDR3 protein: CASSAASQGGGPQHF. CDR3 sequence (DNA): TGTGCCAGCAGTGCCGCCTCTCAGGGAGGTGGGCCCCAGCATTTT.

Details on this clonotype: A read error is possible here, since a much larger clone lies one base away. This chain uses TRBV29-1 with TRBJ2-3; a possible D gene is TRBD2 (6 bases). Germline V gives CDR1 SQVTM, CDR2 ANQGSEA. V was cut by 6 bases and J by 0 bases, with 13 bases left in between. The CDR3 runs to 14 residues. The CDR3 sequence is CSVTFTSSTDTQYF. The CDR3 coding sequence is TGCAGCGTCACATTCACTAGCAGCACAGATACGCAGTATTTT.

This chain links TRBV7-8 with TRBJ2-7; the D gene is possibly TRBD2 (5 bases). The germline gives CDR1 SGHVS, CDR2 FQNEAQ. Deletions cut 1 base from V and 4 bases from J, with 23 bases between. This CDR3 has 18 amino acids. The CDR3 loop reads CASSLGGALVGEVYEQYF. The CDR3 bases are TGTGCCAGCAGCTTAGGAGGTGCCCTAGTGGGAGAGGTTTACGAGCAGTACTTC. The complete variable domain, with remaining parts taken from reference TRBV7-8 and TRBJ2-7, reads GAGVSQSPRYKVAKRGQDVALRCDPISGHVSLFWYQQALGQGPEFLTYFQNEAQLDKSGLPSDRFFAERPEGSVSTLKIQRTQQEDSAVYLCASSLGGALVGEVYEQYFGPGTRLTVT.

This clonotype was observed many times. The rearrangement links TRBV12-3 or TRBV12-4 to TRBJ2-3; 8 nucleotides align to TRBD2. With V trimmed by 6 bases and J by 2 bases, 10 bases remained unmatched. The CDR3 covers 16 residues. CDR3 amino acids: CASSPDGGVYTDTQYF. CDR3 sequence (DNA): TGTGCCAGCAGCCCAGACGGGGGGGTATACACAGATACGCAGTATTTT.

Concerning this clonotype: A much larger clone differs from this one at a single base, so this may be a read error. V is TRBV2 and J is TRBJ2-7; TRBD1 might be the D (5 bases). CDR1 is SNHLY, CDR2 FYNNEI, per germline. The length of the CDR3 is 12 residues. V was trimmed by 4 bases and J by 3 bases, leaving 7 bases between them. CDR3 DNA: TGTGCCAGCAGTGTGGACATCTACGAGCAGTACTTC. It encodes CASSVDIYEQYF.

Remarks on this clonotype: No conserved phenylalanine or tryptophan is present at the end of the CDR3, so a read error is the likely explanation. CDR3 in amino acids: CSVGEETQYL. For the CDR3, the DNA is TGCAGCGTTGGGGAAGAGACCCAGTACCTC. V gene TRBV29-1 combines with J gene TRBJ2-5; D is unclear. The germline V gene encodes CDR1 SQVTM and CDR2 ANQGSEA. The CDR3 spans 10 residues. Trimming removed 4 bases at V and 3 bases at J, with 3 bases between.

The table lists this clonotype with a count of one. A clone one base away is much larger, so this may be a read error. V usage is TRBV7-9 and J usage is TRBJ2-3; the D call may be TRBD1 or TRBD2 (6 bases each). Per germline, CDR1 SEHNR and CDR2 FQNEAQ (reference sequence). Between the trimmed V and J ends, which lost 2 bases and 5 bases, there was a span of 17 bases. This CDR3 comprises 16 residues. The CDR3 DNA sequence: TGTGCCAGCAGCTTACCATCGGGGGCAGGGATAGATACGCAGTATTTT. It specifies CASSLPSGAGIDTQYF.

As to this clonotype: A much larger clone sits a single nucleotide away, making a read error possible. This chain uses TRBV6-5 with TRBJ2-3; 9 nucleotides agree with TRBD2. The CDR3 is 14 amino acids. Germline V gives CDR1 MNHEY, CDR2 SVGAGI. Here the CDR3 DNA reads TGTGTCAGCAGCTCTAGCGGGACGGGTGATACGCAGTATTTT. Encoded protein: CVSSSSGTGDTQYF.

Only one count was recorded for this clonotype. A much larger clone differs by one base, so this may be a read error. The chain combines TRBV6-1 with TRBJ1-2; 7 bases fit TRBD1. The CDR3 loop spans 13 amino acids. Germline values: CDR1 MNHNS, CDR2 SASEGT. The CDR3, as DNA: TGTGCCGGCAGTCCGGGACAGCTCTATGGCTACACCTTC. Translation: CAGSPGQLYGYTF.

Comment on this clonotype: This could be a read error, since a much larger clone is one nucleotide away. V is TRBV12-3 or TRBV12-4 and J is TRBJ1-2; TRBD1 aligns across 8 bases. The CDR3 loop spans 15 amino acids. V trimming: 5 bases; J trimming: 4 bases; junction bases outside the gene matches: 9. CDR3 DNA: TGTGCCAGCAGTCATCAGGGGGCTTCGGGCTATGGCTACACCTTC. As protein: CASSHQGASGYGYTF.

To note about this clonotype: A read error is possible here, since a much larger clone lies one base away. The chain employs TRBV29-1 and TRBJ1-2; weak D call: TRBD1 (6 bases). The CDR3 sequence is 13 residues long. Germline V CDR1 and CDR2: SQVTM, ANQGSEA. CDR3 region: CTGGGHENYGYTF. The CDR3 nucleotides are TGCACCGGAGGGGGGCACGAAAACTATGGCTACACCTTC.

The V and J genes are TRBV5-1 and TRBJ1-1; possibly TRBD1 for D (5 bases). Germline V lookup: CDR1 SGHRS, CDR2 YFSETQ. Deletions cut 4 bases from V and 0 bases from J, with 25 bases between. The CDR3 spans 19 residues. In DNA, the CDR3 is TGCGCCAGCAGCCCGCAATCCGGGACTCAAATGGGGTTGAACACTGAAGCTTTCTTT. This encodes CASSPQSGTQMGLNTEAFF.